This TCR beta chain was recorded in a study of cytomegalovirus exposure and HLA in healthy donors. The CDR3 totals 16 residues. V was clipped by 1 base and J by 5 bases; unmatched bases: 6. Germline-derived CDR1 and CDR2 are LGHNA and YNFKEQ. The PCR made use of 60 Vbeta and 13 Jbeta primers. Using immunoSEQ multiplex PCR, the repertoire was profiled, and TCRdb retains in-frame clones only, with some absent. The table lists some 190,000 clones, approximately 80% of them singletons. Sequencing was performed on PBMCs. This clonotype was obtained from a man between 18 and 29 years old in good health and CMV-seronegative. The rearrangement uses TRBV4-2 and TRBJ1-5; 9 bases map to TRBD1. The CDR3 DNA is TGTGCCAGCAGCCAAGCTGGGACAGGGAGCGATCAGCCCCAGCATTTT. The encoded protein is CASSQAGTGSDQPQHF.